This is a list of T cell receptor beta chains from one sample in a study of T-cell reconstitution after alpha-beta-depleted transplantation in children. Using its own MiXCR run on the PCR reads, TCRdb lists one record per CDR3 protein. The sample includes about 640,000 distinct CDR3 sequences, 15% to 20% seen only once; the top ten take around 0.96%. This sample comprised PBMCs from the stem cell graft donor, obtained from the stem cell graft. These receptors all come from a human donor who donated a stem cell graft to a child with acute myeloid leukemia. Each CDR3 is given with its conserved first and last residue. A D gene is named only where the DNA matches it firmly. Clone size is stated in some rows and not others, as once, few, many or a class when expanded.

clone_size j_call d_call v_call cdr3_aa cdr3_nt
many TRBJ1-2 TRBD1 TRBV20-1 CSARSDRGYGYTF TGCAGTGCTAGAAGCGACAGGGGCTATGGCTACACCTTC
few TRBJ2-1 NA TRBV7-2 CASSEGGLTYNEQFF TGTGCCAGCAGCGAGGGAGGTTTGACCTACAATGAGCAGTTCTTC
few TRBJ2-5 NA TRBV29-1 CSVEGRRGLGETQYF TGCAGCGTTGAAGGTCGGCGGGGACTGGGGGAGACCCAGTACTTC
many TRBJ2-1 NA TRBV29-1 CSVEGAGAYEQFF TGCAGCGTTGAAGGGGCGGGGGCCTATGAGCAGTTCTTC
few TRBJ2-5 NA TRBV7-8 CASSPSRDETQYF TGTGCCAGCAGCCCAAGCAGGGATGAGACCCAGTACTTC
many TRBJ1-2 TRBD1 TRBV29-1 CSAADRGLRGYTF TGCAGCGCCGCGGACAGGGGGCTACGTGGCTACACCTTC
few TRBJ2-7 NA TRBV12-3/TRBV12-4 CASSTGTSYEQYF TGTGCCAGCAGTACAGGGACTTCCTACGAGCAGTACTTC
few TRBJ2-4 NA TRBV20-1 CSAEYGTKNIQYF TGCAGTGCTGAGTATGGGACTAAAAACATTCAGTACTTC
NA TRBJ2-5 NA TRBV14 CASSQRLKETQYF TGTGCCAGCAGCCAACGTTTAAAAGAGACCCAGTACTTC
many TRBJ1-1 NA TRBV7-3 CASSSTPNTEAFF TGTGCCAGCAGCTCGACGCCGAACACTGAAGCTTTCTTT
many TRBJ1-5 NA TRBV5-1 CASSPQDSSNQPQHF TGCGCCAGCAGCCCGCAGGACAGTAGCAATCAGCCCCAGCATTTT
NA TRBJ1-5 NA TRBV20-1 CSAIPRDMWALNQPQHF TGCAGTGCTATACCCCGGGACATGTGGGCCCTCAATCAGCCCCAGCATTTT
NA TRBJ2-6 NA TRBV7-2 CASTKERTSGANVLTF TGTGCCAGCACCAAAGAGAGGACCTCAGGGGCCAACGTCCTGACTTTC
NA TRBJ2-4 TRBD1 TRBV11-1 CASSPVDRDEKNIQYF TGTGCCAGCAGCCCAGTCGACAGGGACGAAAAAAACATTCAGTACTTC
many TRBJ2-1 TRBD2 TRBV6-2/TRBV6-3 CASYGEGTQFF TGTGCCAGCTATGGGGAGGGGACCCAGTTCTTC
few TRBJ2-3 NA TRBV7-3 CASSFEGLISTDTQYF TGTGCCAGCAGCTTTGAGGGGCTCATAAGCACAGATACGCAGTATTTT
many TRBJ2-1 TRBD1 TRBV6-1 CASRLTGTGVRNEQFF TGTGCCAGCAGATTGACCGGGACAGGGGTGCGGAATGAGCAGTTCTTC
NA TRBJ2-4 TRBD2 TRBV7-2 CASSSTSGVQNIQYF TGTGCCAGCAGCTCAACTAGCGGGGTTCAAAACATTCAGTACTTC
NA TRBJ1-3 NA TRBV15 CATSRDMGVGNTIYF TGTGCCACCAGCAGAGATATGGGGGTCGGGAACACCATATATTTT
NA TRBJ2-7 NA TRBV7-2 CASSLAELSSLEQYF TGTGCCAGCAGCTTAGCGGAACTGAGTTCACTCGAGCAGTACTTC
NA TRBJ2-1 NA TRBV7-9 CASSFGEMDNEQFF TGTGCCAGCAGCTTTGGGGAGATGGACAATGAGCAGTTCTTC
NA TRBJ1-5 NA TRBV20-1 CSAKTTEQGPGQPQHF TGCAGTGCTAAGACAACCGAACAGGGACCCGGACAGCCCCAGCATTTT
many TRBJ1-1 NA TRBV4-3 CASSQGATLNTEAFF TGCGCCAGCAGCCAAGGGGCGACATTGAACACTGAAGCTTTCTTT
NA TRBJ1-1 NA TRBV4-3 CASSQVNSLNTEAFF TGCGCCAGCAGCCAAGTTAACAGCCTGAACACTGAAGCTTTCTTT
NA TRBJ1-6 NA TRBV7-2 CASSPNPSGVSSPLHF TGTGCCAGCAGTCCTAACCCCTCGGGGGTTAGTTCACCCCTCCACTTT
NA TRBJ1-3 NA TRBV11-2 CASTPLGGAGNTIYF TGTGCCAGCACCCCCTTGGGGGGAGCTGGAAACACCATATATTTT
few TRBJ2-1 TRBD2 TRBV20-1 CSARDLRTSGASGVYNEQFF TGCAGTGCTAGAGATCTGAGAACTAGCGGGGCGAGTGGGGTATACAATGAGCAGTTCTTC
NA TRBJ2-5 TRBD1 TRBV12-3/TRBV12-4 CASSQPGQQETQYF TGTGCCAGCAGCCAACCGGGACAGCAAGAGACCCAGTACTTC
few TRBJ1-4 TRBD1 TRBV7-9 CASSPRDRRNEKLFF TGTGCCAGCAGCCCTAGGGACAGAAGGAATGAAAAACTGTTTTTT
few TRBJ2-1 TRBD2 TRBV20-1 CSARGGGEYNEQFF TGCAGTGCTAGAGGGGGGGGTGAGTACAATGAGCAGTTCTTC
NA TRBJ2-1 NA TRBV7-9 CASLRTSSYNEQFF TGTGCCAGCCTGCGAACGAGCTCCTACAATGAGCAGTTCTTC
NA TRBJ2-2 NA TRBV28 CASSPAGLDTGELFF TGTGCCAGCAGCCCGGCGGGGCTGGACACCGGGGAGCTGTTTTTT
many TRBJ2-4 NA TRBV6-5 CASSYSTGFYNIQYF TGTGCCAGCAGTTACTCCACGGGATTTTATAACATTCAGTACTTC
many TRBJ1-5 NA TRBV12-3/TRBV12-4 CASRTGVVGNQPQHF TGTGCCAGCAGAACAGGCGTCGTGGGCAATCAGCCCCAGCATTTT
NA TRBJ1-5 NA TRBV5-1 CASSPDSFYQPQHF TGCGCCAGCAGCCCGGACAGTTTCTATCAGCCCCAGCATTTT
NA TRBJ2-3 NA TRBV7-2 CASSPRRELPTTDTQYF TGTGCCAGCAGCCCCCGGCGGGAACTACCAACCACAGATACGCAGTATTTT
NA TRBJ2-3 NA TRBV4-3 CASSHPSRGGQPDTQYF TGCGCCAGCAGCCATCCTTCCCGTGGAGGGCAACCAGATACGCAGTATTTT
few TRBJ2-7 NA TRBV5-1 CASSLSEGDEQYF TGCGCCAGCAGCTTGAGCGAGGGGGACGAGCAGTACTTC
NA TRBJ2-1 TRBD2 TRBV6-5 CASSSLAGVYEQFF TGTGCCAGCAGTTCACTAGCGGGGGTGTATGAGCAGTTCTTC
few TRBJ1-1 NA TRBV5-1 CASSLSRVAAEAFF TGCGCCAGCAGCTTGTCCCGGGTGGCGGCTGAAGCTTTCTTT
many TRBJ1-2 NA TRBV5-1 CASSEDPSNYGYTF TGCGCCAGCAGCGAGGACCCATCTAACTATGGCTACACCTTC
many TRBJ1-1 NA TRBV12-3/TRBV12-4 CASSALGQAVTEAFF TGTGCCAGCAGTGCCCTAGGGCAGGCGGTCACTGAAGCTTTCTTT
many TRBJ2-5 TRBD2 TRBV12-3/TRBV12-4 CASRTSGGEETQYF TGTGCCAGCAGAACTAGCGGGGGAGAAGAGACCCAGTACTTC
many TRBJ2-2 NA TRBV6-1 CASSPDRPNTGELFF TGTGCCAGCAGTCCTGACAGACCCAACACCGGGGAGCTGTTTTTT
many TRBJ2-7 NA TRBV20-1 CSARGTGRTSYEQYF TGCAGTGCTAGAGGAACGGGGAGGACCTCCTACGAGCAGTACTTC
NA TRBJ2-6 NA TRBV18 CASSPPAGANVLTF TGTGCCAGCTCACCACCCGCTGGGGCCAACGTCCTGACTTTC